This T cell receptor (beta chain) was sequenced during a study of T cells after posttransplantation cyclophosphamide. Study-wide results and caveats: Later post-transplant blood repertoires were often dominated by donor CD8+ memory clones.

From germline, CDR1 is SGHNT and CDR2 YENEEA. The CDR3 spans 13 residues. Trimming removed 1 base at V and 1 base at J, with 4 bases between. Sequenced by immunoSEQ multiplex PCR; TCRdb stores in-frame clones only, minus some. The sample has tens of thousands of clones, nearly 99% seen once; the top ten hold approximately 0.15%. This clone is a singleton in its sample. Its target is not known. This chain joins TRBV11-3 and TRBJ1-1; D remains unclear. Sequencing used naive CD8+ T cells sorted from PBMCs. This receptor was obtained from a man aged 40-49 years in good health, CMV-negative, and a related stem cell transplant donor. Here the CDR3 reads CASSLAGNTEAFF. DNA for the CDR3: TGTGCCAGCAGCTTAGCCGGGAACACTGAAGCTTTCTTT.